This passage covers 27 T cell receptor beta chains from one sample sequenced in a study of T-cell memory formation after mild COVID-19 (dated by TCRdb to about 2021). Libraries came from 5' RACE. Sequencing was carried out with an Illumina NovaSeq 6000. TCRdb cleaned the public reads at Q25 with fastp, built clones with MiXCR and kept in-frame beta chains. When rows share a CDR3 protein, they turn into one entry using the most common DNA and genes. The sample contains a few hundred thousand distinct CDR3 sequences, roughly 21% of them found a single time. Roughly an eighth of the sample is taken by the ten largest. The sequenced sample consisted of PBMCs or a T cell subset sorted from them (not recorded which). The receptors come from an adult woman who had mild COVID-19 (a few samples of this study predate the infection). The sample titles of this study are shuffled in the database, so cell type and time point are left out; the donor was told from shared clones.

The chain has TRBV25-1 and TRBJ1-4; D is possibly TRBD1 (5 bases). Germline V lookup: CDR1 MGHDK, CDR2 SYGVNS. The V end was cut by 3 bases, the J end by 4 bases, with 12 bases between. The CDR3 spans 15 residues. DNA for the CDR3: TGTGCCAGCAGTGACCCCGCGGGGGTTAATGAAAAACTGTTTTTT. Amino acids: CASSDPAGVNEKLFF.

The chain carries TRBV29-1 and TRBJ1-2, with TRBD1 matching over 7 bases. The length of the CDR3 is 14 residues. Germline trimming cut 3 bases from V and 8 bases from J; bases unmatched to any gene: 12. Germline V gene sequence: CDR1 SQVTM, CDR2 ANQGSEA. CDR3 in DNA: TGCAGCGTTGATGAGCAGGGGGTATCCGAAGGCTACACCTTC. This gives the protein CSVDEQGVSEGYTF.

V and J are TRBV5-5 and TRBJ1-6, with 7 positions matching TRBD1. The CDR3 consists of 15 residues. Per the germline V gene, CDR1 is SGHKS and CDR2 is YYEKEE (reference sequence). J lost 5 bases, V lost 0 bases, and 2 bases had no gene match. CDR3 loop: CASSLERGHNSPLHF. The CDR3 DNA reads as TGTGCCAGCAGCTTGGAGAGGGGGCATAATTCACCCCTCCACTTT.

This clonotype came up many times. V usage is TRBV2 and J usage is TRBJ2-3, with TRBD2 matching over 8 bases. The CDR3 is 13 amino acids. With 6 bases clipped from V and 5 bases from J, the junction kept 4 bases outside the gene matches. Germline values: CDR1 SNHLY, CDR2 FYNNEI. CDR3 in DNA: TGTGCCAGCAGCGGACTAGCAATAGATACGCAGTATTTT. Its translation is CASSGLAIDTQYF.

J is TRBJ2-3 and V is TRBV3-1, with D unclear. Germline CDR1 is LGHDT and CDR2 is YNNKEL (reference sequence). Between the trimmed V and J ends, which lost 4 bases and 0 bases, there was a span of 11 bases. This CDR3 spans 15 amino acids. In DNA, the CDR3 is TGTGCCAGCAGCCCAGACCCCACTAGCACAGATACGCAGTATTTT. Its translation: CASSPDPTSTDTQYF.

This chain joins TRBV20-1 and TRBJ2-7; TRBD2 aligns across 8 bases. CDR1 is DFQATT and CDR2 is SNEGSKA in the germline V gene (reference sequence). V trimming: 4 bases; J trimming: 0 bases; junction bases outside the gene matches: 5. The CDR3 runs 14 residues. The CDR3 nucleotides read TGCAGTGCTAACGTAGCGGGAAACTCCTACGAGCAGTACTTC. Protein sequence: CSANVAGNSYEQYF.

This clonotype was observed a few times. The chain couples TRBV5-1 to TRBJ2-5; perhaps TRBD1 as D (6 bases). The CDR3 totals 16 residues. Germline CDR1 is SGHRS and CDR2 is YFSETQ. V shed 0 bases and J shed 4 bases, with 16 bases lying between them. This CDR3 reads CASSLAGTTRGETQYF. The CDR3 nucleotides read TGCGCCAGCAGCTTGGCCGGGACAACGAGGGGAGAGACCCAGTACTTC.

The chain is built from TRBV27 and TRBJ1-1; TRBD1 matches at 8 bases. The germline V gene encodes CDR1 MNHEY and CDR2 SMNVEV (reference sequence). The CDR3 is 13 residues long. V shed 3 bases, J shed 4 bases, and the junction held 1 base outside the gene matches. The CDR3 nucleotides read TGTGCCAGCAGTTTTGGGACAGGCACTGAAGCTTTCTTT. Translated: CASSFGTGTEAFF.

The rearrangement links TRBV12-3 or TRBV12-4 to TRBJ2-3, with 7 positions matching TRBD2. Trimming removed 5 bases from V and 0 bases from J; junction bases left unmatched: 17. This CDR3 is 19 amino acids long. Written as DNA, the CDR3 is TGTGCCAGCAGTCCTCATTGGGGGGGAGTCCTAGTTAGCACAGATACGCAGTATTTT. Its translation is CASSPHWGGVLVSTDTQYF.

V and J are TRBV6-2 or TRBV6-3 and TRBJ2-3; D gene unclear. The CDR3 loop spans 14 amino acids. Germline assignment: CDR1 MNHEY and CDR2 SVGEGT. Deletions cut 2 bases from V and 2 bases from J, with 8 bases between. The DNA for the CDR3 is TGTGCCAGCAGTTACGGCGGACCCACAGATACGCAGTATTTT. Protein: CASSYGGPTDTQYF.

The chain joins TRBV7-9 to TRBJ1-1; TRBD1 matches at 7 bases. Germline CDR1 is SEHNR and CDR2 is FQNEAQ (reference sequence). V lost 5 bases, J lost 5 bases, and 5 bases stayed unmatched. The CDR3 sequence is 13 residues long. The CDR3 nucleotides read TGTGCCAGCAGCGAGGGGGCGCGGACTGAAGCTTTCTTT. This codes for CASSEGARTEAFF.

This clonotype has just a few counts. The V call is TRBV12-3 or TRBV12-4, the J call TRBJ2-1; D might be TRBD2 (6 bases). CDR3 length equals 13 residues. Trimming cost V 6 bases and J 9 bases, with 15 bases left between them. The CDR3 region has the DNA TGTGCCAGCAGACGCCAGGGAGGAGGTGAGCAGTTCTTC. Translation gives CASRRQGGGEQFF.

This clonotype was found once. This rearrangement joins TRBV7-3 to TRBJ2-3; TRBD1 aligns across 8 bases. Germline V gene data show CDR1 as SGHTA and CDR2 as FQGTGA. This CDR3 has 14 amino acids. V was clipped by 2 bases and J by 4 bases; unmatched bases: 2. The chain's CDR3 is CASSLQGAADTQYF. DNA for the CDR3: TGTGCCAGCAGCTTACAGGGGGCCGCAGATACGCAGTATTTT.

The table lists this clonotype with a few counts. The CDR3 DNA reads TGTGCCACTCAGGAGGGCACTGAAGCTTTCTTT. It yields the protein CATQEGTEAFF. The chain employs TRBV24-1 and TRBJ1-1; D gene uncertain. The CDR3 is 11 amino acids. Germline assignment: CDR1 KGHDR and CDR2 SFDVKD. V lost 10 bases and J lost 4, with 9 bases in between.

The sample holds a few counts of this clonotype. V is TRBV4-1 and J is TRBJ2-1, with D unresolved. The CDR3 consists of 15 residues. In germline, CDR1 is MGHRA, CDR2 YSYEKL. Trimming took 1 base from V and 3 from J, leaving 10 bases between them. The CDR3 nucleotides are TGCGCCAGCAGCCAAGCCCCGTTCGACTACAATGAGCAGTTCTTC. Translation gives CASSQAPFDYNEQFF.

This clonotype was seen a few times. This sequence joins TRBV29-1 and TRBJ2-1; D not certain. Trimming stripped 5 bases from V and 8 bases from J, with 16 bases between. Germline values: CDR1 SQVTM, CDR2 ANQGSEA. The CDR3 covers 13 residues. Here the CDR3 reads CSVFATRVDEQFF. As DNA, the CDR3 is TGCAGCGTTTTCGCCACCCGGGTGGATGAGCAGTTCTTC.

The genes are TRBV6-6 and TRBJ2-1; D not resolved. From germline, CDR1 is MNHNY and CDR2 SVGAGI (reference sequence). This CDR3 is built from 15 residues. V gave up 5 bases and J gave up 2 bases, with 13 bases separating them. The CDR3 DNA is TGTGCCAGCAGTCCTGGCCACTTAGCCTACAATGAGCAGTTCTTC. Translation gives CASSPGHLAYNEQFF.

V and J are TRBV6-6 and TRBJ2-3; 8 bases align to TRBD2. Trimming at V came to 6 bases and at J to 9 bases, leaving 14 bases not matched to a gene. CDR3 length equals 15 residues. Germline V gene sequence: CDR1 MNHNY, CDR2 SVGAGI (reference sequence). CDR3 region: CASSPSSSGGPTQYF. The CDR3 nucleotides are TGTGCCAGCAGCCCCAGTTCGAGCGGGGGACCGACGCAGTATTTT.

CDR3 sequence reads: CASSLTVPRSGNTIYF. Here the CDR3 DNA reads TGTGCCAGCAGCTTAACGGTGCCCCGCTCTGGAAACACCATATATTTT. The chain joins TRBV11-2 to TRBJ1-3; D gene unclear. This CDR3 is 16 amino acids long. Per the germline V gene, CDR1 is SGHAT and CDR2 is FQNNGV. Trimming cost V 2 bases and J 0 bases, with 11 bases left between them.

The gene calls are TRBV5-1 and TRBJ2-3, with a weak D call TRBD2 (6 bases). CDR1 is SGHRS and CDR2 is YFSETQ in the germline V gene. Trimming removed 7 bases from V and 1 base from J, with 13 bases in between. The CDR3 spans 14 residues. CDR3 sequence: CASWDTGGTDTQYF. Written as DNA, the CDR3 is TGCGCCAGCTGGGATACGGGGGGCACAGATACGCAGTATTTT.

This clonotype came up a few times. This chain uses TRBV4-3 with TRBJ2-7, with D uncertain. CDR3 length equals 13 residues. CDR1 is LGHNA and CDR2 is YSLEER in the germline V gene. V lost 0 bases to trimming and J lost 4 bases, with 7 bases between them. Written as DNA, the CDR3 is TGCGCCAGCAGCCAAGATCCGGTTTACGAGCAGTACTTC. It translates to CASSQDPVYEQYF.

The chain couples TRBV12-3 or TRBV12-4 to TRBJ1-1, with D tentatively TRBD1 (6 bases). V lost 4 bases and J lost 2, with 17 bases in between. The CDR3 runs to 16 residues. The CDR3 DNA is TGTGCCAGCAGTTACCCCGGGGGGCCCTCAAACACTGAAGCTTTCTTT. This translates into CASSYPGGPSNTEAFF.

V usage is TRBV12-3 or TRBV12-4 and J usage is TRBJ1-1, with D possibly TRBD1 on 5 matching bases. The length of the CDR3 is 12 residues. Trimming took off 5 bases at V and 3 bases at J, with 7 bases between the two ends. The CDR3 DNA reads TGTGCCAGCAGTGCGACAGACACTGAAGCTTTCTTT. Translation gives CASSATDTEAFF.

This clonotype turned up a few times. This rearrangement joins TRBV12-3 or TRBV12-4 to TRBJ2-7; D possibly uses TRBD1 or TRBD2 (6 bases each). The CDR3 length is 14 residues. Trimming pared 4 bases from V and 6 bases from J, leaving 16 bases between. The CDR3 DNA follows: TGTGCCAGCAGTTCACTAGGGGGGCCTCTCGAGCAGTACTTC. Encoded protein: CASSSLGGPLEQYF.

The CDR3 sequence is CASSGVGSEPQHF. The CDR3 DNA reads TGTGCCAGCAGTGGTGTAGGGAGCGAGCCCCAGCATTTT. This sequence joins TRBV12-3 or TRBV12-4 and TRBJ1-5; no clear D gene. Trimming shortened V by 5 bases and J by 8 bases, and 13 bases separated the two germline ends. The CDR3 has 13 amino acids.

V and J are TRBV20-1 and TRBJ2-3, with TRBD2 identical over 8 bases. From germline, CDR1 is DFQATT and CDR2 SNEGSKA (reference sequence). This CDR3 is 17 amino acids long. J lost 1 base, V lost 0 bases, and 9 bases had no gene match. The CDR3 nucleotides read TGCAGTGCTAGAGATCCCCGGGCGGGGGGTCGCACAGATACGCAGTATTTT. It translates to CSARDPRAGGRTDTQYF.

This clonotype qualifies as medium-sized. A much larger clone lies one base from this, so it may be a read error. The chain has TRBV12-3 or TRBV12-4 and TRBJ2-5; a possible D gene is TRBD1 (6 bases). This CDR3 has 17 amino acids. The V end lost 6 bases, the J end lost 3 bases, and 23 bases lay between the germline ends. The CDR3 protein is CASSLLGARDGKETQYF. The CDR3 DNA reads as TGTGCCAGCAGCCTACTGGGGGCCCGGGACGGCAAAGAGACCCAGTACTTC.